This TCR beta chain was observed in a study of OX40 agonist ivuxolimab in advanced cancers. Background on the study: Ivuxolimab was delivered to patients intravenously every 2 weeks at doses spanning 0.01 to 10 mg/kg. Age averaged about 60 years (range about 20 to 80), and around 78% were male. Antecedent anti-PD-1, anti-PD-L1 or anti-CTLA-4 therapy was permissible, with roughly 40% having received some.

This CDR3 has 15 residues. V lost 4 bases and J lost 4, with 13 bases in between. Germline CDR1 MDHEN, CDR2 SYDVKM. Measured with immunoSEQ multiplex PCR; TCRdb has only the in-frame clones, and not every one. The sample carries some 99,000 clones, approximately 94% recorded once. Study-level points and caveats: In the expanded peripheral T cells, antigen specificity was never determined.

Note on this clone: Its antigen is currently unknown.

The chain is built from TRBV28 and TRBJ2-2; maybe TRBD2 (6 bases). This TCR came from an adult with an advanced solid tumor such as melanoma, head and neck, liver or kidney cancer. The material was CD4+ or CD8+ T cells sorted from blood, obtained in a trial of the OX40 agonist ivuxolimab. Here the CDR3 DNA reads TGTGCCAGCAGTTCCCCGGAGGGCCCCACCGGGGAGCTGTTTTTT. As protein: CASSSPEGPTGELFF.